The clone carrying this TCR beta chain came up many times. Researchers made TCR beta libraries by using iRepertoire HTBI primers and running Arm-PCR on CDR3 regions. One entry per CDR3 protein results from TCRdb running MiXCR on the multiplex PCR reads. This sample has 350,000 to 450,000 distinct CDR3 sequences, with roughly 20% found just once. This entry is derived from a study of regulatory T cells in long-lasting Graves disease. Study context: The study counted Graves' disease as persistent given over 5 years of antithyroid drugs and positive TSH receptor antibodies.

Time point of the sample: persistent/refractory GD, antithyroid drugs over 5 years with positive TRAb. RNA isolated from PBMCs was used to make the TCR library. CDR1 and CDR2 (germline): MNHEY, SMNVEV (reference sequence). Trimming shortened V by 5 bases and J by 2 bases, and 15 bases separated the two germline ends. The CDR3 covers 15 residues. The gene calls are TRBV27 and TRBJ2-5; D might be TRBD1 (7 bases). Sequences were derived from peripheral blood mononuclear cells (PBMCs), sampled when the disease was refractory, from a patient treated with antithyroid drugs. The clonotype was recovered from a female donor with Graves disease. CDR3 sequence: CASSPGGQRQETQYF. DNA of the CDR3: TGTGCCAGCAGTCCCGGGGGACAGAGACAAGAGACCCAGTACTTC.